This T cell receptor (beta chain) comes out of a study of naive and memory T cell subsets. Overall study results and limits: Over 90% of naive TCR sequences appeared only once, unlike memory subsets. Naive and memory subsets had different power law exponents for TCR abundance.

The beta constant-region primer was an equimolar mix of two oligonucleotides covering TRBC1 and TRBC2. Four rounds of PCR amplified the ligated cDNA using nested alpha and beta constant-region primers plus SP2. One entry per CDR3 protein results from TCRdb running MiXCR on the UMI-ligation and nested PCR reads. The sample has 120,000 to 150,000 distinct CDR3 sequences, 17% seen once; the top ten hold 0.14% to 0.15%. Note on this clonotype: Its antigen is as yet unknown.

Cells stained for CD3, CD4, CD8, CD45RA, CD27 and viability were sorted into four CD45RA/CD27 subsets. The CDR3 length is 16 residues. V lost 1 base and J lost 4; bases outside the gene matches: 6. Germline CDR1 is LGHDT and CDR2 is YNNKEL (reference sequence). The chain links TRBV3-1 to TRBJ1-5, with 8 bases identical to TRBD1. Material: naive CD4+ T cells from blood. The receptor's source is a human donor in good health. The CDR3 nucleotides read TGTGCCAGCAGCCAAGGGCTGACAGGGGCAAATCAGCCCCAGCATTTT. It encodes CASSQGLTGANQPQHF.